The rows below give T cell receptor beta chains drawn from one sample of a study of OX40 agonist ivuxolimab in advanced cancers. The method was immunoSEQ multiplex PCR; TCRdb's version includes in-frame clones alone and lacks a portion of them. The profile shows 42,000 or so clones, around 86% of them singletons. The sequencing used CD4+ or CD8+ T cells sorted from blood, collected in a trial of the OX40 agonist ivuxolimab. These receptors came from an adult with an advanced solid tumor such as melanoma, head and neck, liver or kidney cancer. Both conserved end residues are part of each CDR3. D genes are given only for firm matches. Expanded clones get a size class; other rows say once, few or many, or leave the size out.

J gene	clone size	D gene	V gene	CDR3 DNA	CDR3 protein
TRBJ2-1	NA	NA	TRBV4-1	TGCGCCAGCAGCCAAGCTCCCCCGGGCCTGAGCTCCTACAATGAGCAGTTCTTC	CASSQAPPGLSSYNEQFF
TRBJ2-1	NA	TRBD1	TRBV6-6	TGTGCCAGCAGGACAGGGTCTTACAATGAGCAGTTCTTC	CASRTGSYNEQFF
TRBJ1-2	NA	NA	TRBV27	TGTGCCAGCAGTTTACAAGCTAACTATGGCTACACCTTC	CASSLQANYGYTF
TRBJ2-7	NA	TRBD2	TRBV7-2	TGTGCGGGCGGGGCTAGCGGAAGCGAGCAGTACTTC	CAGGASGSEQYF
TRBJ2-1	NA	NA	TRBV15	TGTGCCACCAGCAGAGCGTCAGGAAGCTCCTACAATGAGCAGTTCTTC	CATSRASGSSYNEQFF
TRBJ1-2	NA	NA	TRBV21-1	TGTGCCAGCAGCATTGGTACGGCAGGGACCGCGGGGGACTACACCTTC	CASSIGTAGTAGDYTF
TRBJ2-3	NA	TRBD2	TRBV7-2	TGTGCCAGCAGCCTCCTAGGAGCGGGGGTTACAGATACGCAGTATTTT	CASSLLGAGVTDTQYF
TRBJ1-2	NA	TRBD1	TRBV19	TGTGCCAGTAGTACCCCGGGACAGGCACCCCACACCTTC	CASSTPGQAPHTF
TRBJ1-1	NA	NA	TRBV27	TGTGCCAGCAGTTCTGACATGAACACTGAAGCTTTCTTT	CASSSDMNTEAFF
TRBJ1-1	NA	NA	TRBV7-3	TGTGCCAGCAGCTTGTGGGGAAACACTGAAGCTTTCTTT	CASSLWGNTEAFF
TRBJ1-1	NA	NA	TRBV4-1	TGCGCCAGCAGCCAAGATTTAGGGGGGCGCATGGCGGACACTGAAGCTTTCTTT	CASSQDLGGRMADTEAFF
TRBJ2-1	NA	NA	TRBV9	TGTGCCAGCAGCCCCGGAGCGACCAATGAGCAGTTCTTC	CASSPGATNEQFF
TRBJ1-6	NA	TRBD1	TRBV13	TGTGCCAGCAGCTTAAGAGGGGACAGCGGACCAAATTCACCCCTCCACTTT	CASSLRGDSGPNSPLHF
TRBJ1-1	NA	NA	TRBV14	TGTGCCAGCAGCCACGGACAGAACACTGAAGCTTTCTTT	CASSHGQNTEAFF
TRBJ2-1	NA	TRBD2	TRBV5-4	TGTGCCAGCAGTCTGGGGGGGAATGAGCAGTTCTTC	CASSLGGNEQFF
TRBJ1-5	NA	NA	TRBV25-1	TGTGCCAGCAGTGATATAGATAGAAATCAGCCCCAGCATTTT	CASSDIDRNQPQHF
TRBJ2-1	NA	NA	TRBV9	TGTGCCAGCAGCTCATCTAGGAATGAGCAGTTCTTC	CASSSSRNEQFF
TRBJ2-7	NA	TRBD2	TRBV27	TGTGCCAGCAGCGGAGTGGCGGGAGGATACGAGCAGTACTTC	CASSGVAGGYEQYF
TRBJ1-1	medium-sized	NA	TRBV28	TGTGCCAGCAGTATCCAGGGGTCGGGCACTGAAGCTTTCTTT	CASSIQGSGTEAFF
TRBJ1-5	once	NA	TRBV28	TGTGCCAGTAAAAGAGTCTATTCCAGGGGTAGCAATCAGCCCCAGCATTTT	CASKRVYSRGSNQPQHF
TRBJ1-1	NA	TRBD1	TRBV28	TGTGCCAGCACCGTCACTTCCGGGGGGACAGGGGGCTATGACGCTTTCTTT	CASTVTSGGTGGYDAFF
TRBJ1-1	once	TRBD1	TRBV19	TGTGCCAGTAGTTTCGGACAGGGGAAGAACACTGAAGCTTTCTTT	CASSFGQGKNTEAFF
TRBJ1-4	NA	NA	TRBV5-1	TGCGCCAGCAGCTCGGACAGTTCAACTAATGAAAAACTGTTTTTT	CASSSDSSTNEKLFF
TRBJ1-2	NA	NA	TRBV9	TGTGCCAGCAGCGTAAAACCCCGGGCCAAAGGAGGCTACACCTTC	CASSVKPRAKGGYTF
TRBJ2-7	once	NA	TRBV28	TGTGCCAGCAGTTTTGTTCAGGACTACTCCTACGAGCAGTACTTC	CASSFVQDYSYEQYF
TRBJ1-2	NA	NA	TRBV5-4	TGTGCCAGCAGCTTCTCAGGGTCGGGTGGCTACACCTTC	CASSFSGSGGYTF
TRBJ2-7	NA	NA	TRBV9	TGTGCCAGCAGCGTTGGCAACTACGAGCAGTACTTC	CASSVGNYEQYF
TRBJ1-1	NA	NA	TRBV6-5	TGTGCCAGCAGTGAGGGCACCTTAAACACTGAAGCTTTCTTT	CASSEGTLNTEAFF
TRBJ2-2	NA	TRBD1	TRBV30	TGTGCCTGGGGATTGACAGGGTCCGGGGAGCTGTTTTTT	CAWGLTGSGELFF
TRBJ2-1	NA	TRBD2	TRBV27	TGTGCCAGCAGTTTATCAGCGGGGGACACCTACAATGAGCAGTTCTTC	CASSLSAGDTYNEQFF
TRBJ2-7	NA	TRBD1	TRBV28	TGTGCCAGCAGTTCTCGACAGGGGGCGCGGGAGCAGTACTTC	CASSSRQGAREQYF
TRBJ1-1	NA	NA	TRBV27	TGTGCCAGCAGTTTAAGTGGGGGCTCCGTGAACACTGAAGCTTTCTTT	CASSLSGGSVNTEAFF
TRBJ1-2	NA	TRBD1	TRBV19	TGTGCCAGTAGCCGCGGACAGGGATGGTATGGCTACACCTTC	CASSRGQGWYGYTF
TRBJ1-1	NA	NA	TRBV6-6	TGTGCCACCTCTTCAGGGGTTGTGTATGTGAACACTGAAGCTTTCTTT	CATSSGVVYVNTEAFF
TRBJ2-7	NA	NA	TRBV19	TGTGCCAGTAGTATAGATTTGCGGAACTCCTACGAGCAGTACTTC	CASSIDLRNSYEQYF
TRBJ1-1	NA	NA	TRBV2	TGTGCCGGAGAGAGGGGGTGGGCTTTCTTT	CAGERGWAFF
TRBJ2-5	NA	NA	TRBV6-4	TGTGCCAGCAGTGACACTAGTGAAACAGGACTCCACCAAGAGACCCAGTACTTC	CASSDTSETGLHQETQYF
TRBJ1-1	NA	NA	TRBV7-9	TGTGCCAGCAGCTTAGCGGACGGGGTTGAAGCTTTCTTT	CASSLADGVEAFF
TRBJ2-7	NA	NA	TRBV5-4	TGTGCCAGCAGCTTGGTCAGCGAGGACGAGCAGTACTTC	CASSLVSEDEQYF
TRBJ1-2	few	NA	TRBV7-9	TGTGCCAGCAGCCAAGCCGGGGGGACTCATGGCTACACCTTC	CASSQAGGTHGYTF
TRBJ2-1	NA	TRBD2	TRBV7-2	TGTGCCAGCGGACCGGGACTAGCCCTCAATGAGCAGTTCTTC	CASGPGLALNEQFF